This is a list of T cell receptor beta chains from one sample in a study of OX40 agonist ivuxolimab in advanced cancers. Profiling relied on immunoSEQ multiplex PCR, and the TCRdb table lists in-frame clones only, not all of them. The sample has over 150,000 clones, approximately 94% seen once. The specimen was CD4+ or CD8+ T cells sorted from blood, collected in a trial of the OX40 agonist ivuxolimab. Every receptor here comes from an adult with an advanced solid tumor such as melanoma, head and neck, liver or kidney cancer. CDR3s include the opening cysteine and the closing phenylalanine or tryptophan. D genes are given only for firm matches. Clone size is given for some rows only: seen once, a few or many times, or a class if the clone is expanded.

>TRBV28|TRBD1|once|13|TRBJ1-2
CASSQGNNYGYTF
TGTGCCAGTTCACAGGGGAATAACTATGGCTACACCTTC
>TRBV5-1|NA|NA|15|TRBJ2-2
CASSLDPLVTGELFF
TGCGCCAGCAGCTTGGACCCCCTTGTCACCGGGGAGCTGTTTTTT
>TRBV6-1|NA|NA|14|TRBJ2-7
CASSAGQPGDEQYF
TGTGCCAGCAGTGCGGGACAACCCGGGGACGAGCAGTACTTC
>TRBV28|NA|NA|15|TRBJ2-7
CASSLGREGSYEQYF
TGTGCCAGCAGTTTAGGCAGGGAAGGGTCGTACGAGCAGTACTTC
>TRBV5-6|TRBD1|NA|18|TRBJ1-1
CASSFLQSGTGGYTEAFF
TGTGCCAGCAGTTTCCTCCAGTCTGGGACAGGGGGGTACACTGAAGCTTTCTTT
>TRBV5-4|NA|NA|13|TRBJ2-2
CASSLWTVGELFF
TGTGCCAGCAGCTTGTGGACTGTTGGGGAGCTGTTTTTT
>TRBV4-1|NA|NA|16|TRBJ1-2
CASSQDLQGTIYGYTF
TGCGCCAGCAGCCAAGATCTTCAGGGGACCATCTATGGCTACACCTTC
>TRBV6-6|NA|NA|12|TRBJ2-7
CASSNRVHEQYF
TGTGCCAGCAGTAACAGGGTTCACGAGCAGTACTTC
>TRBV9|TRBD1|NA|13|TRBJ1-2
CASSVDRNYGYTF
TGTGCCAGCAGCGTGGACAGGAACTATGGCTACACCTTC
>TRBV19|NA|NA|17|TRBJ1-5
CASSNGVGGTSNQPQHF
TGTGCCAGTAGTAATGGCGTGGGAGGGACCAGCAATCAGCCCCAGCATTTT
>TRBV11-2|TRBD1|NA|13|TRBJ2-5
CASSSGQQETQYF
TGTGCCAGCAGCTCGGGACAGCAAGAGACCCAGTACTTC
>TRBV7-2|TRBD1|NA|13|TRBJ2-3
CASSSGQWDTQYF
TGTGCCAGCAGCTCGGGACAGTGGGATACGCAGTATTTT
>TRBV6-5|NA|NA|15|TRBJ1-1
CASSYREGGNTEAFF
TGTGCCAGCAGTTACCGGGAGGGAGGGAACACTGAAGCTTTCTTT
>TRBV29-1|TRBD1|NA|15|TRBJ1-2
CSVVGQNLGGDGYTF
TGCAGCGTTGTGGGACAGAACCTGGGGGGGGATGGCTACACCTTC
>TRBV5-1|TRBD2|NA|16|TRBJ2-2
CASSPSGGFNTGELFF
TGCGCCAGCAGCCCTAGCGGGGGGTTTAACACCGGGGAGCTGTTTTTT
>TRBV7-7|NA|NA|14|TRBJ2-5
CASSLTGLGETQYF
TGTGCTAGCAGCTTAACTGGCTTAGGGGAGACCCAGTACTTC
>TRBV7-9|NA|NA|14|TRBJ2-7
CASSLSGDRGEQYF
TGTGCCAGCAGCCTGTCAGGGGATCGGGGCGAGCAGTACTTC
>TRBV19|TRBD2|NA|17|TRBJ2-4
CASSMRLAGTSKNIQYF
TGTGCCAGTAGTATGCGACTAGCGGGGACTTCCAAAAACATTCAGTACTTC
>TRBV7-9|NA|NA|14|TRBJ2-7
CASSSGTPPYEQYF
TGTGCCAGCAGCTCCGGGACCCCACCCTACGAGCAGTACTTC
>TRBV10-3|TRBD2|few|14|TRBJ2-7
CAIGPSGNTYEQYF
TGTGCCATCGGCCCTAGCGGGAACACCTACGAGCAGTACTTC
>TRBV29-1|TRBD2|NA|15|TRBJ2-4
CSVEVIAGGLDIQYF
TGCAGCGTTGAAGTGATAGCGGGGGGGCTGGACATTCAGTACTTC
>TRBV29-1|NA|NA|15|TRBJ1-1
CSVEGGGGRGTEAFF
TGCAGCGTTGAAGGGGGAGGGGGACGGGGAACTGAAGCTTTCTTT
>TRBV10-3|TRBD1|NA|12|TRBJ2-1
CAISTGGSEQFF
TGTGCCATCAGTACAGGGGGCAGCGAGCAGTTCTTC
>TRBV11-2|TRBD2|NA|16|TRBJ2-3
CASSKTSGGTTDTQYF
TGCGCCAGCAGCAAAACTAGCGGGGGGACCACAGATACGCAGTATTTT
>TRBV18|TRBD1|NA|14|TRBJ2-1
CASSQGVAANEQFF
TGTGCCAGCTCGCAGGGGGTAGCTGCCAATGAGCAGTTCTTC
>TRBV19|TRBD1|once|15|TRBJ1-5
CASRTRGLGSQPQHF
TGTGCCAGTAGAACCAGGGGGCTCGGGAGTCAGCCCCAGCATTTT
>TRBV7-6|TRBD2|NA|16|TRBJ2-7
CASSRREGDLTYEQYF
TGTGCCAGCAGTCGACGGGAGGGGGACTTAACCTACGAGCAGTACTTC
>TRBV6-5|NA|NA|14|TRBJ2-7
CASSGEGPDYEQYF
TGTGCCAGCAGTGGGGAAGGTCCGGACTACGAGCAGTACTTC
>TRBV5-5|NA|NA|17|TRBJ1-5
CASRPRGVAENNQPQHF
TGTGCCAGCAGACCTAGGGGGGTGGCAGAAAACAATCAGCCCCAGCATTTT
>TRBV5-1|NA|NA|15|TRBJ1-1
CASSLLGGVGTEAFF
TGCGCCAGCAGCCTGTTGGGCGGGGTGGGAACTGAAGCTTTCTTT
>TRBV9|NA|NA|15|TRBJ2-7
CASSGVGAGKEKQYF
TGTGCCAGCAGCGGGGTTGGGGCAGGGAAGGAGAAGCAGTACTTC
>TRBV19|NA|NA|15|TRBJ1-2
CASKRTPEGNYGYTF
TGTGCCAGTAAACGCACCCCCGAAGGGAACTATGGCTACACCTTC
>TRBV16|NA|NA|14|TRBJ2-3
CASSHSDPTDTQYF
TGTGCCAGCAGCCATTCTGACCCGACAGATACGCAGTATTTT
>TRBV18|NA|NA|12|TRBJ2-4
CASSPGADIQYF
TGTGCCAGCTCACCAGGAGCAGACATTCAGTACTTC
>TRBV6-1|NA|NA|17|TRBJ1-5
CASSAPDSIYSNQPQHF
TGTGCCAGCAGTGCACCGGACAGTATTTATAGCAATCAGCCCCAGCATTTT
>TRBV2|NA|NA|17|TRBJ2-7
CASSAWGRNAKKYEQYF
TGTGCCAGCAGTGCTTGGGGCAGGAACGCGAAGAAGTACGAGCAGTACTTC
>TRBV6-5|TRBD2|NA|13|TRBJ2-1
CVIAAGVYNEQFF
TGTGTAATAGCAGCGGGGGTTTACAATGAGCAGTTCTTC
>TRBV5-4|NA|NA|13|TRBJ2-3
CASSFPGEDTQYF
TGTGCCAGCAGCTTCCCGGGCGAGGATACGCAGTATTTT
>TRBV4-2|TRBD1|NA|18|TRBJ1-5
CASSQYGTGMNSNQPQHF
TGTGCCAGCAGCCAATACGGGACAGGGATGAATAGCAATCAGCCCCAGCATTTT
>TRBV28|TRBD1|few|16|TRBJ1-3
CASSLDRVFSGNTIYF
TGTGCCAGCAGTTTGGACAGGGTTTTCTCTGGAAACACCATATATTTT
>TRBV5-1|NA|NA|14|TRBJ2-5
CASSLNTVQETQYF
TGCGCCAGCAGCTTGAATACAGTACAAGAGACCCAGTACTTC
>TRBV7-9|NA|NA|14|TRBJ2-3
CASSYGGPTDTQYF
TGTGCCAGCAGCTACGGAGGCCCCACAGATACGCAGTATTTT